This TCR beta chain was found in a study of blood T cell repertoires in COVID-19. Study summary: Acute-phase and convalescent COVID-19 samples originated in the United States, Italy and Spain. The cDNA or gDNA used as material had been derived from T cells, B-cell-depleted T cells, or PBMCs.

Original analysis: Counts of nucleated cells, estimated from reference gene primer amplification, were obtained. Generated by immunoSEQ multiplex PCR, the TCRdb table keeps only in-frame clones and is missing some. For V, J and clone size, that table is used; D and trimming come from the DNA. Found here are about 190,000 clones, roughly 80% of them singletons; the top ten hold over 10%. In germline, CDR1 is MNHEY, CDR2 SVGAGI. CDR3 length: 13 residues. V lost 6 bases and J 5 bases, leaving 11 bases between the germline ends. The chain recombines TRBV6-5 with TRBJ1-5; D is unresolved. The TCR sequence derives from a woman between 50 and 59 years old with acute or convalescent COVID-19. The material sequenced was peripheral blood. DNA for the CDR3: TGTGCCAGCAGAACGGGAAGGGATCAGCCCCAGCATTTT. It specifies CASRTGRDQPQHF.